This paragraph reports one T cell receptor (beta chain). Its antigen is as yet unknown. The CDR3 has 15 amino acids. Per germline, CDR1 SGHNT and CDR2 YYREEE (reference sequence). V trimming: 0 bases; J trimming: 2 bases; junction bases outside the gene matches: 4. The data were taken from a study of T cells in tuberculosis. Sequencing was performed with immunoSEQ multiplex PCR; in TCRdb, only in-frame clones are kept and a portion is missing. Of about 30,000 clones in the sample, 85% to 95% were seen once. Broader study findings: Classification accuracy was roughly 87% (AUROC approximately 0.9) with the GMM-specific repertoire.

The chain joins TRBV5-4 to TRBJ1-2; TRBD1 matches at 7 bases. The sample was PBMCs. This TCR was recovered from a donor between 10 and 29 years old with latent tuberculosis or without tuberculosis infection. CDR3 residues: CASSLGGTDNYGYTF. The CDR3 DNA reads TGTGCCAGCAGCTTGGGGGGGACAGACAACTATGGCTACACCTTC.